Each of the 13 T cell receptor beta chains below was sequenced from the same sample in a study of monozygotic twins with inflammatory bowel disease (dated by TCRdb to between 2018 and 2021). The receptor library was made with 5' RACE. For sequencing, an Illumina HiSeq 2500 was employed. Through TCRdb reprocessing, the reads give one entry per CDR3 protein sequence; DNA is omitted. The sample's table lists a count of about 450,000 distinct CDR3 sequences. In total, the top ten clones hold roughly 2.2% of the sample. Material: blood. The source is a human donor with ulcerative colitis or Crohn's disease, or a healthy co-twin of an affected twin (not recorded which).

This chain joins TRBV7-2 and TRBJ2-5; the D call of TRBD1 rests on TCRdb alone, since no DNA is present to check it. Looked up from germline, CDR1 is SGHTA and CDR2 is FQGNSA. This CDR3 contains 15 residues. This CDR3 is CASSLGQGETETQYF.

This chain uses TRBV20-1 with TRBJ1-5; TCRdb's D call of TRBD1 is untestable without DNA. Germline-derived CDR1 and CDR2 are DFQATT and SNEGSKA (reference sequence). CDR3 length: 13 amino acids. This CDR3 reads CSAGRGSDQPQHF.

CDR3 protein: CASSYLTGGRLEKLFF. The chain employs TRBV7-9 and TRBJ1-4; checking the TCRdb D call of TRBD1 is not possible without DNA. This CDR3 comprises 16 residues. Germline V gene sequence: CDR1 SEHNR, CDR2 FQNEAQ (reference sequence).

The rearrangement joins TRBV7-9 to TRBJ2-5; the TCRdb call, TRBD1, lacks DNA for checking. CDR3 length equals 14 residues. Per germline, CDR1 SEHNR and CDR2 FQNEAQ (reference sequence). This CDR3 reads CASSNRGQAETQYF. Full variable domain (outside the CDR3, taken from reference TRBV7-9 and TRBJ2-5): DTGVSQNPRHKITKRGQNVTFRCDPISEHNRLYWYRQTLGQGPEFLTYFQNEAQLEKSRLLSDRFSAERPKGSFSTLEIQRTEQGDSAMYLCASSNRGQAETQYFGPGTRLLVL.

The V gene is TRBV19, the J gene TRBJ1-6. The CDR3 has 16 residues. The germline gives CDR1 LNHDA, CDR2 SQIVND (reference sequence). This CDR3 reads CASSLQSRGLNSPLHF.

The V gene is TRBV12-3 or TRBV12-4, the J gene TRBJ2-2; there is no DNA to check the TCRdb D call of TRBD2. This CDR3 spans 15 amino acids. CDR3 residues: CASSLEGRNTGELFF.

This chain links TRBV14 with TRBJ2-7; the TCRdb call, TRBD2, lacks DNA for checking. This CDR3 has 13 amino acids. The germline V gene encodes CDR1 SGHDN and CDR2 FVKESK. CDR3 amino acids: CASGIAGTYEQYF.

V and J are TRBV30 and TRBJ1-3; TCRdb indicates TRBD1, and absent DNA this call remains unverified. This CDR3 has 17 residues. CDR1 is GTSNPN and CDR2 is SVGIG in the germline V gene (reference sequence). CDR3 loop: CAWRGQGKGLSGNTIYF.

V is TRBV5-1 and J is TRBJ2-5; TCRdb designates TRBD1, a call that cannot be tested without DNA. The CDR3 is 17 amino acids. The V gene's germline CDR1 is SGHRS and CDR2 YFSETQ. This CDR3 is CASSPAKAGQVVETQYF.

J is TRBJ2-3 and V is TRBV12-3 or TRBV12-4; the TCRdb D gene call, TRBD2, has no DNA to confirm it. The CDR3 consists of 15 residues. CDR3 sequence reads: CASSLLAGSTDTQYF.

The V and J genes are TRBV5-1 and TRBJ2-5; TCRdb's assignment of TRBD1 cannot be checked, as there is no DNA. CDR1 is SGHRS and CDR2 is YFSETQ in the germline V gene. The CDR3 runs 16 residues. This CDR3 reads CASSVRRDGKQETQYF.

The V call is TRBV7-2, the J call TRBJ1-2. Looked up from germline, CDR1 is SGHTA and CDR2 is FQGNSA. The CDR3 has 15 amino acids. The CDR3: CASSSLNNPNYGYTF.

The CDR3 here is CASRPPGTGNTGELFF. The chain uses TRBV25-1 and TRBJ2-2; checking the TCRdb D call of TRBD1 is not possible without DNA. Germline CDR1 reads MGHDK; CDR2 reads SYGVNS. CDR3 length: 16 amino acids.